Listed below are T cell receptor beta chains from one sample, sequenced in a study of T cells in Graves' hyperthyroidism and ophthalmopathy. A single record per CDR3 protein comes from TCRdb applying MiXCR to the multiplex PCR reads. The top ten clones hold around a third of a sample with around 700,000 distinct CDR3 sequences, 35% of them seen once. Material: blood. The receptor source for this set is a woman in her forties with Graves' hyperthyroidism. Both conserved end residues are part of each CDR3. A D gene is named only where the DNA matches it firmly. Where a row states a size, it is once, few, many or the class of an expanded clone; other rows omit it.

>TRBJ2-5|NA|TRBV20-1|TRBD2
TGCAGTGCCCGAGCGGGAGCCCTGGAGACCCAGTACTTC
CSARAGALETQYF
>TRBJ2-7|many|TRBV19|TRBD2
TGTGCCAGTACCAACTCCGCGCGGGGGGAGCAGTACTTC
CASTNSARGEQYF
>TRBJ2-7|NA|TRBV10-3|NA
TGTGCCATCAGTGCAGGGCAGGGTGACGAGCAGTACTTC
CAISAGQGDEQYF
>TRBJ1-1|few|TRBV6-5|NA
TGTGCCAGCAGGGACTCAGCGCCGATGGACACTGAAGCTTTCTTT
CASRDSAPMDTEAFF
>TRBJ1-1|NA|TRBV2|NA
TGTGCCAGCCATGAACGGGGGTATACTGAAGCTTTCTTT
CASHERGYTEAFF
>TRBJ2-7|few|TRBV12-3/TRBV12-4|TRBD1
TGTGCCAGCAGTCTCACAGGGGGCCTACGGGAGCAGTACTTC
CASSLTGGLREQYF
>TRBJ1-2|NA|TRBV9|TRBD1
TGTGCCAGCAGCGTAGGGACAGGGCTCGGCTACACCTTC
CASSVGTGLGYTF
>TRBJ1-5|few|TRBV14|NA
TGTGCCGGCAGCCAAGATCGGGGCCAGCCCCAGCATTTT
CAGSQDRGQPQHF
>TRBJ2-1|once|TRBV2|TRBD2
TGTGCCAGTACTAGCGGGGGGGCTTACAATGAGCAGTTCTTC
CASTSGGAYNEQFF
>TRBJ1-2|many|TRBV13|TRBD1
TGTGCCAGCAGCATACGAGACAGGGCGGGTGGCTACACCTTC
CASSIRDRAGGYTF
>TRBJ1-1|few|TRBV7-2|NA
TGTGCCAGCAGCTTTGGGGGACTGGCTGAAGCTTTCTTT
CASSFGGLAEAFF
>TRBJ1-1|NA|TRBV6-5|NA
TGTGCCACTGAGGACCCCCTCATGAACACTGAAGCTTTCTTT
CATEDPLMNTEAFF
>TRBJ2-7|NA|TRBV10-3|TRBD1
TGTGCCATCAGTGAGTCGAATTTCCCGAGGGACAGGGGAATGCACGAGCAGTACTTC
CAISESNFPRDRGMHEQYF
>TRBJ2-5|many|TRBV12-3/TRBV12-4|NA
TGTGCCAGCAGTTTTGACGGACAACCAGAGACCCAGTACTTC
CASSFDGQPETQYF
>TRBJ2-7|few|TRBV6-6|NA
TGTGCCAGCAGTTACTTGATGACAAGTCTCTACGAGCAGTACTTC
CASSYLMTSLYEQYF
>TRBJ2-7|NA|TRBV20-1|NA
TGCAGTGCCCTACGGGGACCAGGGGACGAGCAGTACTTC
CSALRGPGDEQYF
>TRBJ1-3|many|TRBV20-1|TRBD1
TGCAGTGCTAGACTCCCGGGACAGGGTTTTAACACCATATATTTT
CSARLPGQGFNTIYF
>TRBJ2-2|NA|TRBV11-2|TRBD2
TGTGCCAGCAGCTTCGCTAGCGGGAGGTCCGGGGAGCTGTTTTTT
CASSFASGRSGELFF
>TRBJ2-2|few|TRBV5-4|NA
TGCGCCAGCAGCCAAGATGCGTACGGGGACTACACCGGGGAGCTGTTTTTT
CASSQDAYGDYTGELFF
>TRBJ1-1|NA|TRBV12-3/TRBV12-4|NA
TGTGCCAGCGGGGGGAGGTTGGCTGAAGCTTTCTTT
CASGGRLAEAFF
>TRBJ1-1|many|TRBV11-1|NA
TGTGCCAGCAGCCCAAGTACAAGGAACACTGAAGCTTTCTTT
CASSPSTRNTEAFF
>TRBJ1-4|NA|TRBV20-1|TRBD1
TGCAGTGCTGGCACAGGGGGGTCGAATGAAAAACTGTTTTTT
CSAGTGGSNEKLFF
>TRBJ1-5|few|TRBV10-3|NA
TGTGCCAGCGCCCTACGGGGGGGGGGCAATCAGCCCCAGCATTTT
CASALRGGGNQPQHF
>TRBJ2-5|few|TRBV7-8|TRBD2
TGTGCCAGCAGTTCCATGACTAGCGGGAGGGATGGGGAGACCCAGTACTTC
CASSSMTSGRDGETQYF
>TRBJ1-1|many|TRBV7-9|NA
TGTGCCAGCAGACCAATACCCAGGGGACCGGACACTGAAGCTTTCTTT
CASRPIPRGPDTEAFF
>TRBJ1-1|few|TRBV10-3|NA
TGTGCCATCAGTGGTAATAGGGACAAGAACACTGAAGCTTTCTTT
CAISGNRDKNTEAFF
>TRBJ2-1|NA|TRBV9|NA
TGTGCCAGCAGCCCTTGGCTGAAGGACAATGAGCAGTTCTTC
CASSPWLKDNEQFF
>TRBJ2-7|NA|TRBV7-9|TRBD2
TGTGCCATCCCGGGACTAGCGGGCTACGAGCAGTACTTC
CAIPGLAGYEQYF
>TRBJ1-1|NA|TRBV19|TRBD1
TGTGCCAGTAGCCCGGGACAGTATAACACTGAAGCTTTCTTT
CASSPGQYNTEAFF
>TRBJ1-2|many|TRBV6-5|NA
TGTGCCAGCAGTTCCCCGGGGTACTATGGCTACACCTTC
CASSSPGYYGYTF
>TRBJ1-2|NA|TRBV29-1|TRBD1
TGCAGCGTTGGGGACAGGGGGCGCGACTATGGCTACACCTTC
CSVGDRGRDYGYTF
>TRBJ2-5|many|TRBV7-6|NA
TGTGCCAGCAGTACAGGGGCGGGGGAGACCCAGTACTTC
CASSTGAGETQYF
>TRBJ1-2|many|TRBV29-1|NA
TGCAGCGTTGAAGGGGGACTGCCGAACTATGGCTACACCTTC
CSVEGGLPNYGYTF
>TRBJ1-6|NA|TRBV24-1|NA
TGTGCCACCAGTGATTCCAGCGGGAGGCCGTTT
CATSDSSGRPF
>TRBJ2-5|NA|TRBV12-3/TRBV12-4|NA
TGTGCCAGCAGGGTTCAGGGTGATCAGCCCCAGTACTTC
CASRVQGDQPQYF
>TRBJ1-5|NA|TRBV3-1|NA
TGTGCCAGCAGCCAAGATCGGGGAGGGGAGCCCCAGCATTTT
CASSQDRGGEPQHF
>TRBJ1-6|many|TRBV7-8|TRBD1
TGTGCCAGCAGCTGGTCGGGGACAGAGGATTCACCCCTCCACTTT
CASSWSGTEDSPLHF
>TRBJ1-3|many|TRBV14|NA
TGTGCCAGCAGCCTGACAGACGGAAACACCATATATTTT
CASSLTDGNTIYF
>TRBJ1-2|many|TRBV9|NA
TGTGCCAGCAGCCTTTTACTCCGGGACGCGCCCGACACCTTC
CASSLLLRDAPDTF